This T cell receptor (beta chain) emerged from a study of brain T cells in children with intractable seizures. Broader study findings: Viral specificity was inferred only from CDR3 similarity; HCMV serostatus was unknown. Clones missing pre-surgery may reflect undersampling of that blood sample.

Only cases whose brain tissue showed the highest T cell transcript signatures were sequenced. Before surgery, patients took at least one anti-epileptic drug. The germline CDR1 and CDR2 sequences are SEHNR and FQNEAQ (reference sequence). The CDR3 is 15 residues long. The ends lost 6 bases at V and 1 base at J; junction bases unmatched: 5. Of note for this clone: Its antigen is unknown.

Sequenced by immunoSEQ multiplex PCR; TCRdb stores in-frame clones only, minus some. The profile shows roughly 69,000 clones, approximately 94% of them singletons. The sequencing used peripheral blood, collected at surgery. The chain joins TRBV7-9 to TRBJ1-1, with 10 bases identical to TRBD1. This sequence originates from a boy in the first two years of life with focal cortical dysplasia and intractable seizures. CDR3 region: CASSSGTGANTEAFF. The CDR3 coding sequence is TGTGCCAGCAGTTCCGGGACAGGGGCGAACACTGAAGCTTTCTTT.